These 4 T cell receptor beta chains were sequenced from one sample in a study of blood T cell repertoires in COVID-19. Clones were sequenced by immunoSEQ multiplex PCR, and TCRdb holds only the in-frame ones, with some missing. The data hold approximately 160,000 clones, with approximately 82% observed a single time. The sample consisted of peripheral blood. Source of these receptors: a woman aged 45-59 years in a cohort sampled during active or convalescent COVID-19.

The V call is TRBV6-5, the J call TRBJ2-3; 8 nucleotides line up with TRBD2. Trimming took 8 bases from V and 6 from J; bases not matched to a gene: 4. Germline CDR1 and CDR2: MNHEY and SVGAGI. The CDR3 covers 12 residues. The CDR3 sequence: CASSRLADTQYF. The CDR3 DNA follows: TGTGCCAGCTCCAGACTAGCGGATACGCAGTATTTT.

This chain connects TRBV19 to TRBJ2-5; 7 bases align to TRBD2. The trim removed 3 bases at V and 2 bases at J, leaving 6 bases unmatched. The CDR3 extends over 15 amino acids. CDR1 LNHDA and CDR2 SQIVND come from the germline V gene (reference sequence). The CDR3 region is CASSIRTRVQETQYF. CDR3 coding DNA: TGTGCCAGTAGTATCCGGACTAGGGTACAAGAGACCCAGTACTTC.

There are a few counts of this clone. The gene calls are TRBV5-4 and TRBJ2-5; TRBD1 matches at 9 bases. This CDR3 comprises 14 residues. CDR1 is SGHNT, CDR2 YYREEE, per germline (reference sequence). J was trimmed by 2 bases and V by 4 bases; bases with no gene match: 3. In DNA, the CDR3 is TGTGCCAGCAGCGCCGACAGGGGGCAAGAGACCCAGTACTTC. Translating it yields CASSADRGQETQYF.

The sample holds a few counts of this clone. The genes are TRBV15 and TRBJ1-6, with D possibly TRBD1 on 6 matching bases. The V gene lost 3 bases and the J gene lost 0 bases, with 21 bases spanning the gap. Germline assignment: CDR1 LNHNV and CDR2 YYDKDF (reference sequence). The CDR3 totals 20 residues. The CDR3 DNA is TGTGCCACCAGCAGGTGGTCAGTACAGGGAACCCCCTCCTATAATTCACCCCTCCACTTT. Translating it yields CATSRWSVQGTPSYNSPLHF. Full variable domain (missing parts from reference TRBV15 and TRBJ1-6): DAMVIQNPRYQVTQFGKPVTLSCSQTLNHNVMYWYQQKSSQAPKLLFHYYDKDFNNEADTPDNFQSRRPNTSFCFLDIRSPGLGDTAMYLCATSRWSVQGTPSYNSPLHFGNGTRLTVT.